Listed here are 27 T cell receptor beta chains from one sample, sequenced in a study of T cells in localized non-small cell lung cancer. Here immunoSEQ multiplex PCR was the method, and the copy in TCRdb shows in-frame clones only, minus some. The table includes about 40,000 clones, around 85% detected once. The sequenced sample was peripheral blood, obtained before any cancer treatment. Receptor source: a man aged 35-69 years with stage I lung adenocarcinoma.

V usage is TRBV7-2 and J usage is TRBJ2-6; D assignment may be TRBD1 or TRBD2 (5 bases each). CDR3 length: 15 residues. The V and J ends lost 6 bases and 4 bases respectively, with 13 bases between them. CDR1 is SGHTA and CDR2 is FQGNSA in the germline V gene. CDR3 sequence: CASSDSGRGANVLTF. The CDR3 region has the DNA TGTGCCAGCAGTGACAGCGGACGAGGGGCCAACGTCCTGACTTTC.

Here the CDR3 DNA reads TGTGCCAGCAGCCCCGGACCTCTCGGGAGCACAGATACGCAGTATTTT. It encodes CASSPGPLGSTDTQYF. The chain recombines TRBV7-2 with TRBJ2-3, with D unresolved. CDR1 and CDR2 (germline): SGHTA, FQGNSA. This CDR3 has 16 amino acids. Trimming took off 5 bases at V and 0 bases at J, with 15 bases between the two ends.

The V call is TRBV5-1, the J call TRBJ2-7; no definite D call. Trimming cost V 0 bases and J 0 bases, with 10 bases left between them. The CDR3 totals 15 residues. From germline, CDR1 is SGHRS and CDR2 YFSETQ. CDR3 sequence (DNA): TGCGCCAGCAGCTTGGGTGTGGGAAGCTCCTACGAGCAGTACTTC. Translation: CASSLGVGSSYEQYF.

J is TRBJ1-2 and V is TRBV7-9; 9 positions agree with TRBD1. The CDR3 has 19 amino acids. V trimming: 4 bases; J trimming: 4 bases; junction bases outside the gene matches: 19. Germline values: CDR1 SEHNR, CDR2 FQNEAQ (reference sequence). CDR3 loop: CASSSFISWVGQGTYGYTF. As DNA, the CDR3 is TGTGCCAGCAGCTCCTTTATATCCTGGGTGGGACAGGGTACCTATGGCTACACCTTC.

This chain links TRBV28 with TRBJ2-3; 10 bases align to TRBD2. This CDR3 comprises 14 residues. Trimming at V came to 8 bases and at J to 3 bases, leaving 5 bases not matched to a gene. Germline V gene sequence: CDR1 MDHEN, CDR2 SYDVKM. The CDR3 is CASASSGRTDTQYF. The CDR3, as DNA: TGTGCCAGCGCCTCTAGCGGGAGAACAGATACGCAGTATTTT.

This clone came up a few times. This chain joins TRBV7-3 and TRBJ2-3; D gene ambiguous. The CDR3 runs to 15 residues. From germline, CDR1 is SGHTA and CDR2 FQGTGA. V lost 5 bases and J lost 0, with 12 bases in between. CDR3 DNA sequence: TGTGCCAGCAGCCGCCTCAGTACTAGCACAGATACGCAGTATTTT. Translated, it gives CASSRLSTSTDTQYF.

In its sample, this clone was seen a few times. V gene TRBV5-1 combines with J gene TRBJ1-2; D is perhaps TRBD1 (6 bases). Trimming pared 1 base from V and 3 bases from J, leaving 22 bases between. The germline gives CDR1 SGHRS, CDR2 YFSETQ. This CDR3 has 18 residues. The CDR3 loop reads CASSLLGTGSGSDYGYTF. The CDR3 nucleotides read TGCGCCAGCAGCTTGCTGGGTACAGGGTCAGGGTCGGACTATGGCTACACCTTC. The full variable domain, rest sourced from reference TRBV5-1 and TRBJ1-2, is KAGVTQTPRYLIKTRGQQVTLSCSPISGHRSVSWYQQTPGQGLQFLFEYFSETQRNKGNFPGRFSGRQFSNSRSEMNVSTLELGDSALYLCASSLLGTGSGSDYGYTFGSGTRLTVV.

The CDR3 DNA sequence: TGTGCCAGCAGCTCGGGACTCCCATTCCCCTACGAGCAGTACTTC. Translated: CASSSGLPFPYEQYF. The gene calls are TRBV7-9 and TRBJ2-7; D perhaps matches TRBD2 (6 bases). There are 15 residues in the CDR3. Trimming removed 4 bases from V and 2 bases from J, with 15 bases in between. Germline V gene lookup returns CDR1 SEHNR and CDR2 FQNEAQ (reference sequence).

The CDR3 spells CASSLAGDLAYEQYF. CDR3 coding DNA: TGTGCCAGCAGCTTAGCAGGGGATTTGGCCTACGAGCAGTACTTC. The rearrangement links TRBV7-2 to TRBJ2-7, with D possibly being TRBD1 (5 bases). In germline, CDR1 is SGHTA, CDR2 FQGNSA. The CDR3 is 15 residues long. Trimming removed 0 bases from V and 2 bases from J, with 11 bases in between.

J is TRBJ2-2 and V is TRBV2; D may be TRBD2 (5 bases). This CDR3 is built from 16 residues. V lost 5 bases and J lost 4, with 17 bases in between. CDR1 and CDR2 (germline): SNHLY, FYNNEI. CDR3 protein: CASSPSANRGTGELFF. The DNA for the CDR3 is TGTGCCAGCAGTCCGTCGGCCAACCGGGGCACCGGGGAGCTGTTTTTT.

This clone was detected once. The J gene is TRBJ1-4, the V gene TRBV9; possible D gene TRBD1, 6 bases. The CDR3 contains 15 residues. V was pared by 0 bases and J by 5 bases, with 11 bases between. CDR1 and CDR2 (germline): SGDLS, YYNGEE. CDR3 sequence: CASSVDHRVNEKLFF. CDR3 DNA: TGTGCCAGCAGCGTAGATCACAGGGTAAATGAAAAACTGTTTTTT.

This clone was observed a few times. The V gene is TRBV29-1, the J gene TRBJ2-7; D gene unclear. The CDR3 is 13 residues long. Trimming stripped 7 bases from V and 3 bases from J, with 16 bases between. In germline, CDR1 is SQVTM, CDR2 ANQGSEA. This CDR3 is CSALGPPRYEQYF. The CDR3 nucleotides are TGCAGCGCTCTCGGGCCTCCTCGCTACGAGCAGTACTTC.

J is TRBJ1-3 and V is TRBV5-4; D unresolved. CDR1 and CDR2 (germline): SGHNT, YYREEE (reference sequence). V lost 3 bases, J lost 1 base, and 11 bases lay in between. The CDR3 is made up of 15 amino acids. The chain's CDR3 is CASSWGPPSGNTIYF. In DNA form, the CDR3 reads TGTGCCAGCAGCTGGGGTCCGCCTTCTGGAAACACCATATATTTT.

The chain has TRBV5-8 and TRBJ2-1; TRBD2 agrees at 12 bases. The CDR3 is made up of 15 amino acids. The germline V gene encodes CDR1 SGHTS and CDR2 YDEGEE. V lost 4 bases, J lost 4 bases, and 3 bases stayed unmatched. The CDR3: CASSPGTSGYNEQFF. CDR3 in DNA: TGTGCCAGCAGCCCGGGGACTAGCGGGTACAATGAGCAGTTCTTC.

This chain joins TRBV28 and TRBJ2-1; 12 bases are a match to TRBD2. Trimming removed 5 bases from V and 5 bases from J; junction bases left unmatched: 4. CDR3 size: 15 residues. Germline-derived CDR1 and CDR2 are MDHEN and SYDVKM. In nucleotides, the CDR3 is TGTGCCAGCAGTCCACTAGCGGGAGGACACAATGAGCAGTTCTTC. The encoded protein is CASSPLAGGHNEQFF.

This chain joins TRBV21-1 and TRBJ2-7; TRBD2, the table's D call, was not compared with the DNA. TRBV21-1 has pseudogene status. This CDR3 has 11 amino acids. CDR3 sequence: CASSKRYEQYF. The DNA of the CDR3 is TGTGCCAGCAGCAAACGGTACGAGCAGTACTTC.

The chain carries TRBV2 and TRBJ1-4; D not certain. The CDR3 length is 12 residues. Trimming removed 4 bases from V and 11 bases from J, with 11 bases in between. Germline lookup yields CDR1 SNHLY and CDR2 FYNNEI. Here the CDR3 DNA reads TGTGCCAGCAGTGGTTTGGGCGGGAAACTGTTTTTT. Residues: CASSGLGGKLFF.

This chain joins TRBV7-9 and TRBJ2-3; D uncertain. The CDR3 spans 14 residues. Germline V gene sequence: CDR1 SEHNR, CDR2 FQNEAQ (reference sequence). The V end was cut by 1 base, the J end by 5 bases, with 10 bases between. The CDR3 is CASSLDLPIDTQYF. The CDR3 coding sequence is TGTGCCAGCAGCTTAGACCTCCCAATAGATACGCAGTATTTT.

V gene TRBV19 combines with J gene TRBJ1-5; 7 bases map to TRBD1. Germline lookup yields CDR1 LNHDA and CDR2 SQIVND (reference sequence). Trimming cost V 1 base and J 5 bases; bases outside gene matches: 5. The CDR3 contains 15 residues. The CDR3 coding sequence is TGTGCCAGTAGTATAGCCCGCAGGGGGGATCAGCCCCAGCATTTT. Its protein product is CASSIARRGDQPQHF.

The chain has TRBV4-1 and TRBJ2-1; D is uncertain. CDR3 length: 13 residues. Germline V gene data show CDR1 as MGHRA and CDR2 as YSYEKL. V shed 1 base and J shed 2 bases, with 3 bases lying between them. The CDR3: CASSQAAYNEQFF. CDR3 DNA: TGCGCCAGCAGCCAAGCCGCCTACAATGAGCAGTTCTTC.

The genes are TRBV25-1 and TRBJ1-1; D may be TRBD1 (6 bases). Germline V gives CDR1 MGHDK, CDR2 SYGVNS. The CDR3 runs 12 residues. V lost 8 bases and J lost 0, with 7 bases in between. CDR3 coding DNA: TGTGCCAGCGGGGGCATGAACACTGAAGCTTTCTTT. It encodes CASGGMNTEAFF.

The chain carries TRBV6-1 and TRBJ1-6; D remains ambiguous. V was clipped by 2 bases and J by 8 bases, with 7 bases between them. Per germline, CDR1 MNHNS and CDR2 SASEGT. This CDR3 is 13 amino acids long. The DNA of the CDR3 is TGTGCCAGCAGTGAACGGTGGGATTCACCCCTCCACTTT. Its protein product is CASSERWDSPLHF.

The CDR3 reads CASSYGLDSYEQYF. CDR3 sequence (DNA): TGTGCCAGCAGCTATGGACTAGACTCCTACGAGCAGTACTTC. The chain carries TRBV5-4 and TRBJ2-5, with 7 bases that match TRBD2. The end of the DNA fits TRBJ2-7 better, so the J call may be wrong. CDR3 length: 14 residues. Germline V gene sequence: CDR1 SGHNT, CDR2 YYREEE (reference sequence).

This chain joins TRBV5-4 and TRBJ2-4, with D tentatively TRBD1 (5 bases). The CDR3 runs to 15 residues. The V and J ends lost 0 bases and 7 bases respectively, with 14 bases between them. Per germline, CDR1 SGHNT and CDR2 YYREEE (reference sequence). CDR3 bases: TGTGCCAGCAGCTTGGAGGGGATTTCGGGTAACATTCAGTACTTC. As protein: CASSLEGISGNIQYF.

This chain connects TRBV27 to TRBJ1-4; no firm D call. With 3 bases removed from V and 0 bases from J, the gap between germline ends came to 8 bases. CDR3 length equals 15 residues. Germline loops: CDR1 MNHEY, CDR2 SMNVEV (reference sequence). The chain's CDR3 is CASSFGGATNEKLFF. CDR3 nucleotides: TGTGCCAGCAGTTTTGGAGGAGCAACTAATGAAAAACTGTTTTTT. Full variable domain (rest looked up from reference TRBV27 and TRBJ1-4): EAQVTQNPRYLITVTGKKLTVTCSQNMNHEYMSWYRQDPGLGLRQIYYSMNVEVTDKGDVPEGYKVSRKEKRNFPLILESPSPNQTSLYFCASSFGGATNEKLFFGSGTQLSVL.

The rearrangement joins TRBV2 to TRBJ2-1, with a tentative D call TRBD2 (5 bases). The germline V and J ends were trimmed by 2 bases and 0 bases, with 8 bases remaining between them. The CDR3 consists of 15 residues. CDR1 SNHLY and CDR2 FYNNEI come from the germline V gene. CDR3 DNA: TGTGCCAGCAGTGAACTAGCCCTCTCCTACAATGAGCAGTTCTTC. Encoded protein: CASSELALSYNEQFF.

The chain's CDR3 is CASSQDVFQEVGGYTF. The CDR3 bases are TGTGCCAGCAGCCAAGATGTATTCCAGGAAGTCGGTGGCTACACCTTC. The chain uses TRBV4-2 and TRBJ1-2; D uncertain. CDR3 length: 16 residues. Deletions cut 0 bases from V and 7 bases from J, with 18 bases between. Germline CDR1 and CDR2: LGHNA and YNFKEQ.